These 13 T cell receptor beta chains were sequenced from one sample in a study of vaccination effects on CD4 cells after COVID-19. ViraFEST used viral peptide pools to expand antigen-specific CD4+ T cells before sequencing. Once cultured for approximately 10 days, the cells underwent separation to obtain CD4+ T cells. Vaccinated recipients, who were negative for nucleocapsid antibodies, had no history of SARS-CoV-2 infection. No antigens are known for them. TCRdb's table, derived via immunoSEQ multiplex PCR, lists solely in-frame clones and lacks some. Of around 63,000 clones listed, around 75% are singletons. The specimen comprised CD4+ T cells from PBMCs cultured with HCoV-OC43 spike peptides, sampled before COVID-19 vaccination. Noted subset: HCoV-OC43 spike overlapping peptide pool stimulation. These receptors all stem from a human donor who received a COVID-19 vaccine.

The rearrangement uses TRBV5-4 and TRBJ2-2, with D hard to call. V gave up 1 base and J gave up 1 base, with 5 bases separating them. The CDR3 sequence is 14 residues long. Germline V gives CDR1 SGHNT, CDR2 YYREEE (reference sequence). The DNA of the CDR3 is TGTGCCAGCAGCTTGAGAGGGAACACCGGGGAGCTGTTTTTT. This codes for CASSLRGNTGELFF.

J is TRBJ2-5 and V is TRBV12-3 or TRBV12-4; D remains unclear. The V end lost 5 bases, the J end lost 0 bases, and 7 bases lay between the germline ends. This CDR3 has 13 residues. The CDR3 region has the DNA TGTGCCAGCAGTCGCCAGTACCAAGAGACCCAGTACTTC. This encodes CASSRQYQETQYF.

The chain couples TRBV5-1 to TRBJ1-5; 7 positions match TRBD1. Trimming at V came to 4 bases and at J to 5 bases, leaving 6 bases not matched to a gene. This CDR3 has 14 residues. Germline V CDR1 and CDR2: SGHRS, YFSETQ. As DNA, the CDR3 is TGCGCCAGCAGCCCGGGACAGCAAGATCAGCCCCAGCATTTT. Amino acid sequence: CASSPGQQDQPQHF.

V gene TRBV18 combines with J gene TRBJ1-3; TRBD1 is a possible D gene (5 bases). The length of the CDR3 is 16 residues. The V and J ends lost 4 bases and 0 bases respectively, with 13 bases between them. Germline lookup yields CDR1 KGHSH and CDR2 LQKENI. The CDR3 DNA reads TGTGCCAGCTCACTCTCTCGGGACCCCTCTGGAAACACCATATATTTT. This sequence encodes CASSLSRDPSGNTIYF.

The genes are TRBV27 and TRBJ1-1, with D tentatively TRBD1 (5 bases). Trimming left V 6 bases short and J 11 bases short, with 16 bases between. There are 12 residues in the CDR3. Germline CDR1 and CDR2: MNHEY and SMNVEV (reference sequence). CDR3 sequence (DNA): TGTGCCAGCAGAACTCCGGGACTCAGGGCTTTCTTT. It encodes CASRTPGLRAFF.

In this sample, this clone turned up a few times. This sequence joins TRBV2 and TRBJ1-2; tentatively, D is TRBD1 (6 bases). From germline, CDR1 is SNHLY and CDR2 FYNNEI. The CDR3 sequence is 12 residues long. Trimming removed 5 bases at V and 8 bases at J, with 12 bases between. The CDR3 region is CASSSGQWGYTF. The CDR3 bases are TGTGCCAGCAGTTCGGGACAATGGGGCTACACCTTC.

J is TRBJ2-7 and V is TRBV19; the match to TRBD1 covers 8 bases. The length of the CDR3 is 15 residues. The germline CDR1 and CDR2 sequences are LNHDA and SQIVND (reference sequence). V was clipped by 3 bases and J by 0 bases; unmatched bases: 4. Here the CDR3 reads CASSICDRGSYEQYV. The DNA of the CDR3 is TGTGCCAGTAGTATCTGCGACAGGGGCTCCTACGAGCAGTACGTC.

The CDR3 DNA is TGTGCCAGCAGCCAAGCCGGGGGGCTTCAAGAGACCCAGTACTTC. Amino acid sequence: CASSQAGGLQETQYF. The V and J genes are TRBV4-2 and TRBJ2-5; D may be TRBD2 (7 bases). Trimming cost V 1 base and J 2 bases, with 11 bases left between them. The CDR3 loop spans 15 amino acids. Per the germline V gene, CDR1 is LGHNA and CDR2 is YNFKEQ.

The chain employs TRBV6-6 and TRBJ1-3; 7 bases match TRBD1. This CDR3 is built from 16 residues. The germline V gene has CDR1 MNHNY and CDR2 SVGAGI (reference sequence). With V trimmed by 5 bases and J by 2 bases, 9 bases remained unmatched. The CDR3 bases are TGTGCCAGCAGTCGATCGACAGGGACAACTGGAAACACCATATATTTT. Translation gives CASSRSTGTTGNTIYF.

The genes are TRBV12-3 or TRBV12-4 and TRBJ1-2, with 10 bases identical to TRBD1. The ends lost 6 bases at V and 4 bases at J; junction bases unmatched: 2. The CDR3 is 13 amino acids. The CDR3 DNA sequence: TGTGCCAGCAGGACAGGGGGCCTCTATGGCTACACCTTC. Its translation is CASRTGGLYGYTF.

The chain uses TRBV6-5 and TRBJ1-5; possibly TRBD1 for D (5 bases). Looked up from germline, CDR1 is MNHEY and CDR2 is SVGAGI. Trimming shortened V by 6 bases and J by 7 bases, and 16 bases separated the two germline ends. The CDR3 runs 14 residues. The CDR3 DNA follows: TGTGCCAGCAGCCAACGGGGGAACCCCCAGCCCCAGCATTTT. It yields the protein CASSQRGNPQPQHF.

V gene TRBV28 combines with J gene TRBJ2-1, with 11 positions matching TRBD2. This CDR3 region has 14 residues. J was trimmed by 4 bases and V by 8 bases; bases with no gene match: 4. Per germline, CDR1 MDHEN and CDR2 SYDVKM. CDR3 coding DNA: TGTGCCAGCCTGACTAGCGGGGTGTACAATGAGCAGTTCTTC. Translation: CASLTSGVYNEQFF.

The chain couples TRBV2 to TRBJ1-6; weak D call: TRBD1 (5 bases). Trimming took 3 bases from V and 0 from J, leaving 9 bases between them. The CDR3 spans 16 residues. Per the germline V gene, CDR1 is SNHLY and CDR2 is FYNNEI. The CDR3 DNA follows: TGTGCCAGCAGTGATTTCGGGGGCTCCTATAATTCACCCCTCCACTTT. It encodes CASSDFGGSYNSPLHF.